The 20 T cell receptor beta chains reported below all come from one sample, sequenced in a study of blood T cell repertoires in COVID-19. Profiled with immunoSEQ multiplex PCR; TCRdb holds only in-frame clones, not every one. In the table there are some 120,000 clones, around nine tenths of which are singletons. Sequencing was done on a sample of peripheral blood. The receptors here all came from a woman of 80 years or more with acute or convalescent COVID-19.

This clone appeared a few times. The chain combines TRBV6-5 with TRBJ1-1, with TRBD1 matching 9 bases. V was pared by 5 bases and J by 6 bases, with 10 bases of the junction left unmatched. This CDR3 region has 15 residues. CDR1 MNHEY and CDR2 SVGAGI come from the germline V gene. CDR3 sequence (DNA): TGTGCCAGCAGTCTTATGGGACAGGGAGTCTCTGAAGCTTTCTTT. Its translation: CASSLMGQGVSEAFF.

This chain uses TRBV10-3 with TRBJ2-3; maybe TRBD1 (6 bases). The CDR3 runs 14 residues. The ends were cut back, 6 bases at V and 4 bases at J, with 14 bases in the middle. Germline assignment: CDR1 ENHRY and CDR2 SYGVKD. The CDR3 region has the DNA TGTGCCATCAGCCTACAGGGATCCGCAGATACGCAGTATTTT. Translation gives CAISLQGSADTQYF.

The chain carries TRBV4-2 and TRBJ2-2; 9 nucleotides line up with TRBD2. CDR1 LGHNA and CDR2 YNFKEQ come from the germline V gene. This CDR3 has 16 residues. Losses at the gene ends were 1 base for V and 3 bases for J; bases not matched to a gene: 3. CDR3 in amino acids: CASSQGGGRDTGELFF. In DNA form, the CDR3 reads TGTGCCAGCAGCCAAGGGGGCGGGAGGGACACCGGGGAGCTGTTTTTT.

This clone was counted a single time. The chain links TRBV5-1 to TRBJ2-7, with 8 nucleotides matching TRBD2. Germline CDR1 reads SGHRS; CDR2 reads YFSETQ. CDR3 length: 15 residues. Unmatched junction bases numbered 9, after V lost 2 bases and J lost 5 bases. CDR3 residues: CASSFLAGNVNEQYF. The CDR3 bases are TGCGCCAGCAGCTTTTTAGCGGGGAACGTTAACGAGCAGTACTTC.

V gene TRBV27 combines with J gene TRBJ1-5; no definite D call. The CDR3 has 15 amino acids. Trimming stripped 6 bases from V and 6 bases from J, with 18 bases between. The V gene's germline CDR1 is MNHEY and CDR2 SMNVEV (reference sequence). CDR3 in amino acids: CASRPVWRAGQPQHF. DNA for the CDR3: TGTGCCAGCAGACCGGTGTGGAGGGCGGGTCAGCCCCAGCATTTT.

The chain recombines TRBV4-3 with TRBJ2-7; D is ambiguous. The germline CDR1 and CDR2 sequences are LGHNA and YSLEER. The CDR3 consists of 17 residues. V was cut by 3 bases and J by 3 bases, with 21 bases left in between. Here the CDR3 reads CASSHYSLETRRYEQYF. CDR3 nucleotide sequence: TGCGCCAGCAGCCACTATTCTTTAGAGACACGACGCTACGAGCAGTACTTC.

The chain couples TRBV7-2 to TRBJ1-2; possibly TRBD1 for D (6 bases). The CDR3 is 13 residues long. V was clipped by 5 bases and J by 4 bases, with 11 bases between them. CDR1 and CDR2 (germline): SGHTA, FQGNSA. The CDR3 DNA reads as TGTGCCAGCAGCAATCAGGGGACCTATGGCTACACCTTC. Amino acid sequence: CASSNQGTYGYTF.

The chain combines TRBV14 with TRBJ1-2; perhaps TRBD1 as D (6 bases). Looked up from germline, CDR1 is SGHDN and CDR2 is FVKESK. CDR3 length: 20 residues. V was shortened by 0 bases and J by 4 bases, with 27 bases between the two germline ends. Here the CDR3 DNA reads TGTGCCAGCAGCCAAGAGGGGCCTGGGGGCCGGGGCATTCCATCCTATGGCTACACCTTC. Translating it yields CASSQEGPGGRGIPSYGYTF.

This clone was seen just once. The chain carries TRBV15 and TRBJ2-7; 10 bases map to TRBD2. Trimming removed 0 bases from V and 4 bases from J; junction bases left unmatched: 6. The CDR3 is 16 amino acids. CDR1 is LNHNV, CDR2 YYDKDF, per germline (reference sequence). CDR3 DNA sequence: TGTGCCACCAGCAGAGAGGGGCTAGCGGGAGCTTACGAGCAGTACTTC. It translates to CATSREGLAGAYEQYF.

V gene TRBV5-1 combines with J gene TRBJ2-3; 10 nucleotides align to TRBD1. The V gene's germline CDR1 is SGHRS and CDR2 YFSETQ. J gave up 0 bases and V 4 bases, and 14 bases lay outside the gene matches. The CDR3 loop spans 19 amino acids. The CDR3 sequence is CASSRTGTGVTASTDTQYF. CDR3 nucleotide sequence: TGCGCCAGCAGCAGGACCGGGACAGGGGTCACGGCTAGCACAGATACGCAGTATTTT.

V usage is TRBV20-1 and J usage is TRBJ1-4; unclear D gene. Per germline, CDR1 DFQATT and CDR2 SNEGSKA (reference sequence). V was trimmed by 3 bases and J by 5 bases, leaving 10 bases between them. The CDR3 runs 13 residues. The CDR3 region has the DNA TGCAGTGCTAGTATCGGGTCCAATGAAAAACTGTTTTTT. It encodes CSASIGSNEKLFF.

The chain is built from TRBV5-1 and TRBJ2-5, with 8 nucleotides matching TRBD1. The CDR3 runs 15 residues. Germline V gives CDR1 SGHRS, CDR2 YFSETQ. V lost 4 bases and J lost 5; bases outside the gene matches: 10. CDR3 residues: CASSPSGTGRETQYF. The DNA of the CDR3 is TGCGCCAGCAGCCCGTCCGGGACAGGCAGGGAGACCCAGTACTTC.

The chain links TRBV2 to TRBJ1-2; TRBD1 matches at 7 bases. This CDR3 contains 16 residues. Germline-derived CDR1 and CDR2 are SNHLY and FYNNEI. The ends lost 5 bases at V and 8 bases at J; junction bases unmatched: 17. CDR3 in DNA: TGTGCCAGCAGTTTTCCCACGGGACAGACCTATGTAGGCTACACCTTC. Protein product: CASSFPTGQTYVGYTF.

This rearrangement joins TRBV5-1 to TRBJ2-5; D gene uncertain. This CDR3 has 15 residues. Trimming removed 1 base at V and 3 bases at J, with 13 bases between. Germline assignment: CDR1 SGHRS and CDR2 YFSETQ. CDR3 sequence: CASSLSSTPKETQYF. DNA of the CDR3: TGCGCCAGCAGCTTGTCGAGCACCCCCAAAGAGACCCAGTACTTC. Together with reference TRBV5-1 and TRBJ2-5, the CDR3 gives the full variable domain: KAGVTQTPRYLIKTRGQQVTLSCSPISGHRSVSWYQQTPGQGLQFLFEYFSETQRNKGNFPGRFSGRQFSNSRSEMNVSTLELGDSALYLCASSLSSTPKETQYFGPGTRLLVL.

This clone has just one count. The V gene is TRBV11-1, the J gene TRBJ1-1; 7 bases are a match to TRBD1. The CDR3 length is 13 residues. From germline, CDR1 is SGHAT and CDR2 FQDESV (reference sequence). The V gene end was trimmed by 5 bases and the J gene end by 6 bases; junction bases not matched to a gene: 6. Here the CDR3 DNA reads TGTGCCAGCAGCAACAACAGGGGTTCTGAAGCTTTCTTT. Its protein product is CASSNNRGSEAFF.

The chain is built from TRBV5-4 and TRBJ2-1; the match to TRBD2 covers 7 bases. Germline V gives CDR1 SGHNT, CDR2 YYREEE (reference sequence). Trimming at V came to 0 bases and at J to 5 bases, leaving 8 bases not matched to a gene. The CDR3 consists of 16 residues. The DNA of the CDR3 is TGTGCCAGCAGCTTGGAGAGGTGGGAGGGCCACAATGAGCAGTTCTTC. Its translation is CASSLERWEGHNEQFF. Supplemented by reference TRBV5-4 and TRBJ2-1, the full variable domain reads ETGVTQSPTHLIKTRGQQVTLRCSSQSGHNTVSWYQQALGQGPQFIFQYYREEENGRGNFPPRFSGLQFPNYSSELNVNALELDDSALYLCASSLERWEGHNEQFFGPGTRLTVL.

The chain is built from TRBV15 and TRBJ1-1, with D unresolved. The germline V gene has CDR1 LNHNV and CDR2 YYDKDF (reference sequence). The V end lost 5 bases, the J end lost 0 bases, and 13 bases lay between the germline ends. The CDR3 spans 15 residues. CDR3 in DNA: TGTGCCACCAGCGCCGAAAAACAGTTGAACACTGAAGCTTTCTTT. Protein product: CATSAEKQLNTEAFF.

The chain couples TRBV16 to TRBJ1-5, with D tentatively TRBD1 (5 bases). The CDR3 contains 15 residues. Trimming removed 0 bases at V and 7 bases at J, with 13 bases between. The germline CDR1 and CDR2 sequences are KGHSY and FQNENV. DNA of the CDR3: TGTGCCAGCAGCCAATCGATAGGGGTCGGCCAGCCCCAGCATTTT. As protein: CASSQSIGVGQPQHF.

V is TRBV7-9 and J is TRBJ1-2; no firm D call. The V end lost 3 bases, the J end lost 1 base, and 3 bases lay between the germline ends. Germline V CDR1 and CDR2: SEHNR, FQNEAQ (reference sequence). The CDR3 runs to 12 residues. This CDR3 is CASSFGNYGYTF. CDR3 sequence (DNA): TGTGCCAGCAGCTTCGGTAACTATGGCTACACCTTC.

Here the CDR3 DNA reads TGTGCCAGCAGCCTCCCGACAGCTTTGAACACTGAAGCTTTCTTT. Its protein product is CASSLPTALNTEAFF. The rearrangement links TRBV5-4 to TRBJ1-1, with D maybe TRBD1 (5 bases). V lost 4 bases, J lost 0 bases, and 13 bases lay in between. Germline loops: CDR1 SGHNT, CDR2 YYREEE (reference sequence). The CDR3 is 15 residues long. The full variable domain, with the rest looked up from reference TRBV5-4 and TRBJ1-1, is ETGVTQSPTHLIKTRGQQVTLRCSSQSGHNTVSWYQQALGQGPQFIFQYYREEENGRGNFPPRFSGLQFPNYSSELNVNALELDDSALYLCASSLPTALNTEAFFGQGTRLTVV.